These 8 T cell receptor beta chains were all obtained from the same sample, sequenced in a study of T-cell reconstitution after alpha-beta-depleted transplantation in children (dated by TCRdb to the mid-2010s). Libraries were constructed by PCR. Sequencing relied on an Illumina HiSeq 2500. Molecular barcoding was employed in the preparation of TCR libraries, with unique molecular identifiers being used to normalize TCRbeta repertoire quantification. The public reads were reanalyzed by TCRdb: fastp trimming at Q25, MiXCR alignment, in-frame beta chains only. Entries are consolidated by CDR3 protein sequence, retaining the most common genes and DNA. The sample table lists hundreds of thousands of distinct CDR3 sequences, approximately 32% of them with a count of one. Of the sample, more than 2% is held by the ten largest clones. Sequences were derived from PBMCs from the stem cell graft donor, sampled from the stem cell graft. These receptors were collected from a human donor who donated a stem cell graft to a child with aplastic anemia.

J is TRBJ2-6 and V is TRBV7-7, with D possibly being TRBD1 (6 bases). CDR1 is SSHAT and CDR2 is FNYEAQ in the germline V gene (reference sequence). Trimming removed 1 base from V and 4 bases from J, with 11 bases in between. CDR3 length: 16 residues. This CDR3 reads CASSLGSGVGANVLTF. CDR3 nucleotides: TGTGCCAGCAGCTTAGGGTCAGGGGTCGGGGCCAACGTCCTGACTTTC. Variable domain in full (rest from reference TRBV7-7 and TRBJ2-6): GAGVSQSPRYKVTKRGQDVTLRCDPISSHATLYWYQQALGQGPEFLTYFNYEAQPDKSGLPSDRFSAERPEGSISTLTIQRTEQRDSAMYRCASSLGSGVGANVLTFGAGSRLTVL.

This sequence joins TRBV15 and TRBJ1-5, with a possible D match to TRBD1 (5 bases). Germline values: CDR1 LNHNV, CDR2 YYDKDF (reference sequence). V was cut by 0 bases and J by 7 bases, with 22 bases left in between. The CDR3 contains 18 residues. For the CDR3, the DNA is TGTGCCACCAGCAGAGATATTGACAAGGGACGGGGAGCCCAGCCCCAGCATTTT. It codes for CATSRDIDKGRGAQPQHF.

The chain carries TRBV5-1 and TRBJ2-2, with a weak D call TRBD2 (5 bases). Germline-derived CDR1 and CDR2 are SGHRS and YFSETQ. Trimming left V 0 bases short and J 5 bases short, with 14 bases between. The CDR3 length is 16 residues. This chain's CDR3 is CASSLALPRATGELFF. CDR3 sequence (DNA): TGCGCCAGCAGCTTGGCCCTCCCGAGGGCGACCGGGGAGCTGTTTTTT.

This clonotype has only a few counts. This rearrangement joins TRBV5-4 to TRBJ2-6, with TRBD2 matching over 12 bases. The V gene end was trimmed by 4 bases and the J gene end by 2 bases; junction bases not matched to a gene: 7. The CDR3 covers 18 residues. CDR1 is SGHNT and CDR2 is YYREEE in the germline V gene (reference sequence). CDR3 sequence: CASSASSGRAPGANVLTF. As DNA, the CDR3 is TGTGCCAGCAGCGCCTCTAGCGGGAGGGCCCCTGGGGCCAACGTCCTGACTTTC.

This clonotype has only a few counts. V and J are TRBV12-3 or TRBV12-4 and TRBJ1-4; no clear D gene. V was cut by 5 bases and J by 8 bases, with 12 bases left in between. The length of the CDR3 is 13 residues. This CDR3 reads CASSGLRKEKLFF. The CDR3 region has the DNA TGTGCCAGCAGTGGTCTTAGGAAGGAAAAACTGTTTTTT.

The chain uses TRBV12-3 or TRBV12-4 and TRBJ2-5; TRBD1 matches 8 bases. This CDR3 has 16 residues. J was trimmed by 5 bases and V by 0 bases; bases with no gene match: 8. The CDR3 sequence is CASSLAQDRGRETQYF. In DNA form, the CDR3 reads TGTGCCAGCAGTTTAGCTCAAGACAGGGGAAGGGAGACCCAGTACTTC.

The chain links TRBV2 to TRBJ1-5; no clear D. The germline V gene encodes CDR1 SNHLY and CDR2 FYNNEI. This CDR3 region has 13 residues. V was cut by 5 bases and J by 6 bases, with 11 bases left in between. The DNA of the CDR3 is TGTGCCAGCAGTACACTAATGAGTCAGCCCCAGCATTTT. It is translated as CASSTLMSQPQHF.

This chain joins TRBV15 and TRBJ2-2; D remains unclear. CDR3 length: 14 residues. Germline V gives CDR1 LNHNV, CDR2 YYDKDF (reference sequence). The germline V and J ends were trimmed by 0 bases and 9 bases, with 11 bases remaining between them. CDR3 region: CATSREIGHWELFF. CDR3 DNA: TGTGCCACCAGCAGAGAGATAGGGCACTGGGAGCTGTTTTTT.